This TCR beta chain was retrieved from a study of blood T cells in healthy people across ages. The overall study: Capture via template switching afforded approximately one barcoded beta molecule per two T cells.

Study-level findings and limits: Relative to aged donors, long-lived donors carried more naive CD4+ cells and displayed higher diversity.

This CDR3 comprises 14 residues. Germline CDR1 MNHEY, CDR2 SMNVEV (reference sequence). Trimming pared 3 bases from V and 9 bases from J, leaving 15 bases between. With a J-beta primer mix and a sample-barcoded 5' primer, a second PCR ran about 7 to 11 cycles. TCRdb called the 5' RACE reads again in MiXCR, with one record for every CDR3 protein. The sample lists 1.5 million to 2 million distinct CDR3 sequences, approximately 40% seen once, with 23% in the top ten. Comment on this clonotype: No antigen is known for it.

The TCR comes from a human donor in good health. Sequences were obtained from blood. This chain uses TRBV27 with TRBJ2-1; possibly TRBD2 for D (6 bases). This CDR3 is CASSFRSGVGEQFF. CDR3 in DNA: TGTGCCAGCAGTTTCCGATCGGGGGTCGGTGAGCAGTTCTTC.